Listed below are T cell receptor beta chains from one sample, sequenced in a study of blood T cell repertoires in COVID-19. Profiling relied on immunoSEQ multiplex PCR, and the TCRdb table lists in-frame clones only, not all of them. The top ten clones hold about 3.5% of a sample with roughly 120,000 clones, around nine tenths of them seen once. Sequenced: peripheral blood. Receptors were obtained from a man in his forties or fifties with active COVID-19. CDR3s include the opening cysteine and the closing phenylalanine or tryptophan. D genes are given only for firm matches. Size is omitted from some rows. Given values are once, few, many or a class for expanded clones.

abundance	j_gene	d_gene	v_gene	CDR3aa	CDR3nt
.	TRBJ1-5	.	TRBV19	CASSLADRNQPQHF	TGTGCCAGTAGTTTGGCGGACAGAAATCAGCCCCAGCATTTT
.	TRBJ1-5	.	TRBV19	CASSIAGQVMRSNQPQHF	TGTGCCAGTAGTATCGCAGGGCAAGTTATGAGAAGCAATCAGCCCCAGCATTTT
.	TRBJ2-7	.	TRBV18	CATLKEGPYEQYF	TGTGCCACCCTAAAGGAGGGACCCTACGAGCAGTACTTC
.	TRBJ2-7	.	TRBV7-3	CASSSDPRGEQYF	TGTGCCAGCAGCTCAGACCCCCGGGGCGAGCAGTACTTC
.	TRBJ2-5	TRBD2	TRBV16	CASSQSTGGQETQYF	TGTGCCAGCAGCCAATCCACGGGGGGTCAAGAGACCCAGTACTTC
.	TRBJ2-3	.	TRBV7-3	CASSPGLLTDTQYF	TGTGCCAGCAGCCCGGGACTCCTAACAGATACGCAGTATTTT
.	TRBJ1-6	TRBD1	TRBV5-1	CASSLDFTGGNSPLHF	TGCGCCAGCAGCTTGGATTTCACAGGGGGTAATTCACCCCTCCACTTT
once	TRBJ2-2	TRBD2	TRBV6-1	CASSAGGLAGGYTGELFF	TGTGCCAGCAGTGCTGGGGGACTAGCGGGAGGGTATACCGGGGAGCTGTTTTTT
few	TRBJ2-7	TRBD2	TRBV10-3	CAISSGTGPYEQYF	TGTGCCATCAGTAGCGGGACGGGTCCCTACGAGCAGTACTTC
.	TRBJ2-5	TRBD2	TRBV2	CASSVLAGGETQYF	TGTGCCAGCAGTGTACTAGCGGGGGGGGAGACCCAGTACTTC
.	TRBJ2-5	.	TRBV4-1	CASSQGGNSRVLKTQYF	TGCGCCAGCAGCCAAGGGGGCAACTCCAGGGTGTTGAAGACCCAGTACTTC
.	TRBJ2-3	.	TRBV19	CASRPTSGTLTDTQYF	TGTGCCAGTAGACCCACAAGCGGAACCCTCACAGATACGCAGTATTTT
.	TRBJ2-1	TRBD1	TRBV2	CASTAGTGGYNEQFF	TGTGCCAGCACTGCCGGGACAGGGGGTTACAATGAGCAGTTCTTC
.	TRBJ1-1	.	TRBV5-8	CASSRVSNSRPRAFF	TGTGCCAGCAGTCGGGTCTCCAATTCCCGGCCCCGGGCTTTCTTT
once	TRBJ2-2	TRBD2	TRBV5-4	CASRPGTSGNTGELFF	TGTGCCAGCAGGCCGGGGACTAGCGGAAACACCGGGGAGCTGTTTTTT
.	TRBJ1-1	.	TRBV12-3/TRBV12-4	CASSLGSGTEAFF	TGTGCCAGCAGTTTAGGGTCCGGGACTGAAGCTTTCTTT
.	TRBJ2-3	.	TRBV2	CASSVEGQDTQYF	TGTGCCAGCAGTGTTGAGGGCCAGGATACGCAGTATTTT
once	TRBJ2-7	TRBD1	TRBV18	CASSPAGTGSYEQYF	TGTGCCAGCTCACCTGCCGGGACAGGTTCCTACGAGCAGTACTTC
.	TRBJ1-2	.	TRBV7-2	CASSLADYRGYTF	TGTGCCAGCAGCTTAGCTGACTACCGAGGCTACACCTTC
.	TRBJ1-2	TRBD1	TRBV5-1	CASSLEGAGYGYTF	TGCGCCAGCAGCTTGGAGGGGGCGGGCTATGGCTACACCTTC
.	TRBJ1-4	.	TRBV6-2/TRBV6-3	CASSLREGNEKLFF	TGTGCCAGCAGTCTTCGGGAGGGAAATGAAAAACTGTTTTTT
once	TRBJ2-1	.	TRBV12-5	CASGLGSGGVNEQFF	TGTGCTAGTGGTTTGGGGAGTGGGGGCGTCAATGAGCAGTTCTTC
.	TRBJ1-1	.	TRBV5-6	CASRTGTMNTEAFF	TGTGCCAGCAGGACCGGGACAATGAACACTGAAGCTTTCTTT
.	TRBJ1-2	TRBD1	TRBV7-2	CASSQDRGLYGYTF	TGTGCCAGCAGCCAGGACAGGGGACTCTATGGCTACACCTTC
few	TRBJ2-1	TRBD2	TRBV11-2	CASRLGPGTSGMNEQFF	TGTGCCAGCAGGCTTGGCCCGGGGACTAGCGGGATGAATGAGCAGTTCTTC
.	TRBJ1-2	.	TRBV6-6	CAGYTHTAGRYTF	TGTGCCGGTTACACCCACACGGCAGGCCGCTACACCTTC
.	TRBJ1-2	.	TRBV2	CASRSEAGVYGYTF	TGTGCCAGCAGGTCGGAGGCAGGGGTCTATGGCTACACCTTC
.	TRBJ2-1	TRBD2	TRBV25-1	CASSPHSGATYNEQFF	TGTGCCAGCAGTCCTCATAGCGGGGCTACCTACAATGAGCAGTTCTTC
.	TRBJ2-1	TRBD2	TRBV6-5	CASSKRERDRNEQFF	TGTGCCAGCAGTAAGCGGGAGAGGGATAGGAATGAGCAGTTCTTC
.	TRBJ2-2	.	TRBV6-1	CASSEAPRVNTGELFF	TGTGCCAGCAGTGAGGCCCCCAGGGTAAACACCGGGGAGCTGTTTTTT
once	TRBJ2-1	.	TRBV5-6	CASNSLGQDYYNEQFF	TGTGCCAGCAACTCTTTAGGGCAGGACTATTACAATGAGCAGTTCTTC
.	TRBJ2-2	.	TRBV30	CAWSGHYTGELFF	TGTGCCTGGAGTGGGCATTACACCGGGGAGCTGTTTTTT
.	TRBJ1-4	TRBD1	TRBV30	CAWSPGTGYEKLFF	TGTGCCTGGTCTCCCGGGACAGGGTATGAAAAACTGTTTTTT
few	TRBJ1-2	TRBD1	TRBV6-4	CASSGPGQHNYGGYTF	TGTGCCAGCAGTGGACCGGGACAGCACAACTATGGCGGCTACACCTTC
.	TRBJ2-1	TRBD2	TRBV7-9	CASSLEKGRERNEQFF	TGTGCCAGCAGCTTAGAAAAGGGGCGGGAGAGAAATGAGCAGTTCTTC
.	TRBJ1-1	.	TRBV6-1	CASSEGRGMNTEAFF	TGTGCCAGCAGTGAGGGTAGGGGCATGAACACTGAAGCTTTCTTT
.	TRBJ1-5	.	TRBV19	CASSPQPFTGNQPQHF	TGTGCCAGTAGTCCCCAACCCTTTACAGGTAATCAGCCCCAGCATTTT
.	TRBJ1-5	TRBD1	TRBV15	CATSRGLGGGSQPQHF	TGTGCCACCAGCAGAGGCCTCGGAGGGGGCAGTCAGCCCCAGCATTTT
.	TRBJ2-3	TRBD1	TRBV7-2	CASSPDRSYTDTQYF	TGTGCCAGCAGCCCGGACAGGTCTTACACAGATACGCAGTATTTT
.	TRBJ1-1	TRBD1	TRBV7-8	CASSRRGDRSSAAFF	TGTGCCAGCAGCCGTAGAGGGGACAGGTCTTCGGCGGCTTTCTTT
.	TRBJ1-2	.	TRBV27	CASRGAGLNYGYTF	TGTGCCAGCAGGGGCGCGGGGCTAAACTATGGCTACACCTTC
.	TRBJ2-1	TRBD1	TRBV5-4	CASSLEQGPYNEQFF	TGTGCCAGCAGCTTGGAACAGGGGCCCTACAATGAGCAGTTCTTC
.	TRBJ2-1	TRBD2	TRBV11-2	CASSLETGLANEQFF	TGTGCCAGCAGCTTAGAAACGGGACTAGCGAATGAGCAGTTCTTC
.	TRBJ1-2	.	TRBV7-9	CASSLAGARWDGYTF	TGTGCCAGCAGCTTAGCGGGGGCCCGCTGGGATGGCTACACCTTC
once	TRBJ2-2	.	TRBV20-1	CSASSSGNTGELFF	TGCAGTGCTAGTTCGTCGGGGAACACCGGGGAGCTGTTTTTT
.	TRBJ1-6	.	TRBV13	CASSFQGNYNSPLHF	TGTGCCAGCAGCTTTCAGGGCAATTATAATTCACCCCTCCACTTT